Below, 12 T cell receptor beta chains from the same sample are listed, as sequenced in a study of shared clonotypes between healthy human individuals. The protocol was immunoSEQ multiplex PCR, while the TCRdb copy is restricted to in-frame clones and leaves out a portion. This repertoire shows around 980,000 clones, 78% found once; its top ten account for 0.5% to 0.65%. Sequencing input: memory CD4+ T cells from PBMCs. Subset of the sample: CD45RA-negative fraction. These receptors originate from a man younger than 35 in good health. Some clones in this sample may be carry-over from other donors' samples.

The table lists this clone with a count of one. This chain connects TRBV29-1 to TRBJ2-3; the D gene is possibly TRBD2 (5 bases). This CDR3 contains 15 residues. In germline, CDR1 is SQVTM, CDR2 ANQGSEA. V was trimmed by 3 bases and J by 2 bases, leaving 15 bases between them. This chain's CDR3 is CSVDRLADSTDTQYF. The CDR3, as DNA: TGCAGCGTTGATCGCCTAGCAGATTCCACAGATACGCAGTATTTT.

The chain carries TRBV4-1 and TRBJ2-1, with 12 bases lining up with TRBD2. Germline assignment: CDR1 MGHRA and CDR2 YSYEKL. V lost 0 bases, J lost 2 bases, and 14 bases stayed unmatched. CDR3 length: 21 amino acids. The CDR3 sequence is CASSQDQRLAGAPGAYNEQFF. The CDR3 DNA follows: TGCGCCAGCAGCCAAGATCAGAGACTAGCGGGAGCCCCTGGCGCCTACAATGAGCAGTTCTTC.

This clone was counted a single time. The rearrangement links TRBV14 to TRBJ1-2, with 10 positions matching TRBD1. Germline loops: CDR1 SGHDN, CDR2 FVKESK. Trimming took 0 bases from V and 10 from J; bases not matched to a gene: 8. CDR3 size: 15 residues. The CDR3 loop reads CASSQDLGTGVDYTF. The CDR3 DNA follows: TGTGCCAGCAGCCAAGACCTCGGGACAGGGGTCGACTACACCTTC.

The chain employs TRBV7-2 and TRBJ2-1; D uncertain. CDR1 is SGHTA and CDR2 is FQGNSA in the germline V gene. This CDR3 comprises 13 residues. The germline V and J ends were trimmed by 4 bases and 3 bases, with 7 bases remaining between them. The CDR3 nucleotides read TGTGCCAGCAGCTCTCAGATCTACAATGAGCAGTTCTTC. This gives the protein CASSSQIYNEQFF.

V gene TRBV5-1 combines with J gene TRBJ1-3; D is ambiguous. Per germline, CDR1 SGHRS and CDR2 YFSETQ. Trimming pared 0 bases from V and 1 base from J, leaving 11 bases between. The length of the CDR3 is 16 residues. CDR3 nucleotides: TGCGCCAGCAGCTTGGCCGGACCCCTGTCTGGAAACACCATATATTTT. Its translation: CASSLAGPLSGNTIYF.

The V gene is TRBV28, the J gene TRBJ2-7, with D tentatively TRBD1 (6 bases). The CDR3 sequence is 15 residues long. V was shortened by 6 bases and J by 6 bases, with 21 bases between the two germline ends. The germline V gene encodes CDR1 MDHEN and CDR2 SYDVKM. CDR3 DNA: TGTGCCAGCAGGCCGACCGGGACATGGGCCAGCGAGCAGTACTTC. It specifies CASRPTGTWASEQYF.

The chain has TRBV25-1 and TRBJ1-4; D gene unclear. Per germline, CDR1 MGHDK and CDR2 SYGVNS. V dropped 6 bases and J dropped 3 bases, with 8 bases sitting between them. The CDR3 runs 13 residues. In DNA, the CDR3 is TGTGCCAGCAGACGTGAGGCTAATGAAAAACTGTTTTTT. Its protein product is CASRREANEKLFF.

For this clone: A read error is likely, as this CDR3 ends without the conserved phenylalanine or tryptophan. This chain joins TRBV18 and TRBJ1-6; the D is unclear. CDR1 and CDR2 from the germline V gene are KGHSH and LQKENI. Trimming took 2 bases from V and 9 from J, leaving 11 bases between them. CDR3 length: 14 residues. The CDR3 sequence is CASSPVAEGSPLHL. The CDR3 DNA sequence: TGTGCCAGCTCACCAGTCGCGGAAGGTTCACCCCTCCACCTT.

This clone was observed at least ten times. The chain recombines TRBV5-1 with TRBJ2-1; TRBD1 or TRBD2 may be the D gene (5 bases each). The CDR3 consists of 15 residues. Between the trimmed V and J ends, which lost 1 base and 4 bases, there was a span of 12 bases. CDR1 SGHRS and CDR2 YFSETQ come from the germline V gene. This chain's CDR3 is CASSLYPGAYNEQFF. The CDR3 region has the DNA TGCGCCAGCAGCTTGTATCCCGGGGCATACAATGAGCAGTTCTTC.

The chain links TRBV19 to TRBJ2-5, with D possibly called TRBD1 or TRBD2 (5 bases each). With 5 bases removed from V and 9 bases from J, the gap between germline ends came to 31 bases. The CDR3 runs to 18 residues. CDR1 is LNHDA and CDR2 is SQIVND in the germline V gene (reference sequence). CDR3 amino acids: CASSVGSPSGYQGSPQYF. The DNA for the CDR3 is TGTGCCAGTAGTGTAGGATCTCCCAGCGGATACCAGGGTTCGCCCCAGTACTTC.

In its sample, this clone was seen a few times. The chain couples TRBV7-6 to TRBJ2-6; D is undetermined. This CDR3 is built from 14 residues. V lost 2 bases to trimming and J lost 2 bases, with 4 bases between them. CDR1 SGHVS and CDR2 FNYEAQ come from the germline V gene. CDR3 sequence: CASSLRTGANVLTF. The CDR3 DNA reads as TGTGCCAGCAGCTTACGTACTGGGGCCAACGTCCTGACTTTC.

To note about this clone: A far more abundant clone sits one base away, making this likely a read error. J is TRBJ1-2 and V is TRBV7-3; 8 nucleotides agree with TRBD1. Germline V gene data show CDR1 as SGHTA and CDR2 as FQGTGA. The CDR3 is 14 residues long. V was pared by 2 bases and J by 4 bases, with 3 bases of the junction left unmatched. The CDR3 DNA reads TGTGCCAGCAGCTTAGGAGGGACAGGCTATGGCTACACCTTC. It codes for CASSLGGTGYGYTF.